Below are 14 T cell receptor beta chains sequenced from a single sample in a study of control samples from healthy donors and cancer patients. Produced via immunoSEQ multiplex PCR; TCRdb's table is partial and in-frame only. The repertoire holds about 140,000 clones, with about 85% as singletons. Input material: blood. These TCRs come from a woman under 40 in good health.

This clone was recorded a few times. The CDR3 DNA reads as TGTGCCAGCAACCCCGGTTCCCGGGGAGGAGATACGCAGTATTTT. Encoded protein: CASNPGSRGGDTQYF. The V gene is TRBV9, the J gene TRBJ2-3; TRBD2 might be the D (6 bases). Germline V lookup: CDR1 SGDLS, CDR2 YYNGEE. Trimming removed 6 bases from V and 5 bases from J, with 19 bases in between. This CDR3 has 15 amino acids.

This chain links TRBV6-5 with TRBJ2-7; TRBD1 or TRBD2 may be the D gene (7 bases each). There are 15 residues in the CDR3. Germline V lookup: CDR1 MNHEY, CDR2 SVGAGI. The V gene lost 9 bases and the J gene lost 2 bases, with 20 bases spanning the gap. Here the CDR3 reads CASSPRAGGAYEQYF. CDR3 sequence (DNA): TGTGCCAGTTCTCCGAGGGCAGGGGGGGCCTACGAGCAGTACTTC.

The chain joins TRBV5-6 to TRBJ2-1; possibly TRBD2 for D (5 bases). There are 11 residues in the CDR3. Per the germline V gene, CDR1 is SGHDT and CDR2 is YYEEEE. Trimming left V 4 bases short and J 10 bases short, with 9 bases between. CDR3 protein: CASSAGGEQFF. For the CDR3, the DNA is TGTGCCAGCAGCGCCGGAGGAGAGCAGTTCTTC.

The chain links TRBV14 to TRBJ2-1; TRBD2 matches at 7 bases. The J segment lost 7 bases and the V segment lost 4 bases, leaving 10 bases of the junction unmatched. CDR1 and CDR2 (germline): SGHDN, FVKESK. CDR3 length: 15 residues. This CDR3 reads CASSPLRGGRNEQFF. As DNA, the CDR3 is TGTGCCAGCAGCCCTCTACGGGGAGGGCGTAATGAGCAGTTCTTC.

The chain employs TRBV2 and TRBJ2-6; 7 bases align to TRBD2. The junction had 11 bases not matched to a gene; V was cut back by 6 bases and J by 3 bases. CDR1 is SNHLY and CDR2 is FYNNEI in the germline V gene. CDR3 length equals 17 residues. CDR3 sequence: CASRSGDRFLGANVLTF. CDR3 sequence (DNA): TGTGCCAGCAGGAGCGGGGACCGGTTTCTTGGGGCCAACGTCCTGACTTTC.

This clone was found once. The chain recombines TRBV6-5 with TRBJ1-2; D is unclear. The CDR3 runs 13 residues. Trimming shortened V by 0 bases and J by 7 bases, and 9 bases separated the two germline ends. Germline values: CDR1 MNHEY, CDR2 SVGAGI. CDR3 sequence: CASSYSGNTGYTF. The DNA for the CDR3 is TGTGCCAGCAGTTACTCCGGGAACACTGGCTACACCTTC.

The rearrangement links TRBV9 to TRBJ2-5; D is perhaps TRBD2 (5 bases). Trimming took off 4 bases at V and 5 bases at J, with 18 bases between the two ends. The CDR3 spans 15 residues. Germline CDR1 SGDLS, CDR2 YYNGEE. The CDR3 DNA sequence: TGTGCCAGCAGCCAAAGGGTGGGGAGCGCTGAGACCCAGTACTTC. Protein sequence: CASSQRVGSAETQYF.

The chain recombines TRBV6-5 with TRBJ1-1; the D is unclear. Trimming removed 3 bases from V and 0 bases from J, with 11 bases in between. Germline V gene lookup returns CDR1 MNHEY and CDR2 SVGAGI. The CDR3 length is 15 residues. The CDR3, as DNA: TGTGCCAGCAGTTATCGGGCACAGATGAACACTGAAGCTTTCTTT. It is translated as CASSYRAQMNTEAFF.

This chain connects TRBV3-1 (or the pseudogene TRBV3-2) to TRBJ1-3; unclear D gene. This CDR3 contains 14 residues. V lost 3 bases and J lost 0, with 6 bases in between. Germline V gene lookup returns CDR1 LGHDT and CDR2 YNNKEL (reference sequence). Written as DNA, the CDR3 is TGTGCCAGCAGCCAGTCACACTCTGGAAACACCATATATTTT. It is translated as CASSQSHSGNTIYF.

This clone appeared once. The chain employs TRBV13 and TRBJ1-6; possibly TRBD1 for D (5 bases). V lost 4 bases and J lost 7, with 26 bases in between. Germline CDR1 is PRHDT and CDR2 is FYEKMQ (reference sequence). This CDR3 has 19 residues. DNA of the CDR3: TGTGCCAGCAGCTCCGGGGGGGATACATGGGGCACGCGGAATTCACCCCTCCACTTT. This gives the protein CASSSGGDTWGTRNSPLHF.

CDR3 residues: CAWSGLAGINTGELFF. The CDR3 DNA follows: TGTGCCTGGAGTGGACTAGCGGGCATAAACACCGGGGAGCTGTTTTTT. V gene TRBV30 combines with J gene TRBJ2-2; the match to TRBD2 covers 10 bases. The CDR3 is made up of 16 amino acids. Germline assignment: CDR1 GTSNPN and CDR2 SVGIG (reference sequence). The J segment lost 2 bases and the V segment lost 1 base, leaving 4 bases of the junction unmatched.

Here the CDR3 DNA reads TGTGCCAGCAGCCCCGGGACTAGCGGGTCCAGCTCCTACGAGCAGTACTTC. Its translation: CASSPGTSGSSSYEQYF. The chain uses TRBV5-6 and TRBJ2-7; 12 positions agree with TRBD2. CDR1 is SGHDT and CDR2 is YYEEEE in the germline V gene. The CDR3 is 17 amino acids. V trimming: 4 bases; J trimming: 0 bases; junction bases outside the gene matches: 8.

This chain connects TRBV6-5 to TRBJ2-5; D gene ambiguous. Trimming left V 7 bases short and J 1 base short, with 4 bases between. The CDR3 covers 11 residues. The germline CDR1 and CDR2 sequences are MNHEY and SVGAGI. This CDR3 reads CASISQETQYF. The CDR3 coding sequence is TGTGCCAGCATATCCCAAGAGACCCAGTACTTC.

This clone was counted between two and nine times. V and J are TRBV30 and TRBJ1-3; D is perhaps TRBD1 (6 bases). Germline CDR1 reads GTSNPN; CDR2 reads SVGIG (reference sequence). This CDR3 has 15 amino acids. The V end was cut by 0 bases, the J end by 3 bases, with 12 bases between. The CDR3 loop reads CAWSVSGRGGNTIYF. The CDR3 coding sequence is TGTGCCTGGAGTGTATCGGGCAGGGGTGGAAACACCATATATTTT. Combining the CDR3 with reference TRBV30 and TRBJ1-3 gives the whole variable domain SQTIHQWPATLVQPVGSPLSLECTVEGTSNPNLYWYRQAAGRGLQLLFYSVGIGQISSEVPQNLSASRPQDRQFILSSKKLLLSDSGFYLCAWSVSGRGGNTIYFGEGSWLTVV.